Below, 20 T cell receptor beta chains from the same sample are listed, as sequenced in a study of shared clonotypes between healthy human individuals. Sequenced by immunoSEQ multiplex PCR; TCRdb stores in-frame clones only, minus some. The sample contains about 1,500,000 clones, more than 95% of which appear only once. The material sequenced was naive CD4+ T cells sorted from blood. Indicated subset: CD45RA+ positively selected. The receptor source for this set is a man aged 25-45 years in good health.

This clone was counted a single time. The chain has TRBV10-1 and TRBJ2-3, with 7 bases identical to TRBD2. The length of the CDR3 is 12 residues. V was pared by 8 bases and J by 2 bases, with 1 base of the junction left unmatched. Germline assignment: CDR1 WNHNN and CDR2 SYGVQD (reference sequence). CDR3 amino acids: CASGGDTDTQYF. For the CDR3, the DNA is TGCGCCAGCGGGGGGGACACAGATACGCAGTATTTT.

The chain joins TRBV4-3 to TRBJ1-2; TRBD1 is a possible D gene (5 bases). The germline gives CDR1 LGHNA, CDR2 YSLEER. The V end lost 4 bases, the J end lost 6 bases, and 12 bases lay between the germline ends. This CDR3 is 13 amino acids long. CDR3 coding DNA: TGCGCCAGCAGCCCCTCTCGGGGCGATGGCTACACCTTC. It codes for CASSPSRGDGYTF.

The chain couples TRBV11-2 to TRBJ2-1; 12 nucleotides match TRBD2. Trimming cost V 0 bases and J 4 bases; bases outside gene matches: 4. Per the germline V gene, CDR1 is SGHAT and CDR2 is FQNNGV. The CDR3 is 17 residues long. In DNA form, the CDR3 reads TGTGCCAGCAGCTTAGAACTGACTAGCGGGGGATACAATGAGCAGTTCTTC. Its protein is CASSLELTSGGYNEQFF.

The CDR3 spells CASSQHRAPGELFF. CDR3 nucleotides: TGTGCCAGCAGCCAACACAGGGCCCCCGGGGAGCTGTTTTTT. This chain uses TRBV14 with TRBJ2-2, with D perhaps matching TRBD1 (6 bases). The CDR3 covers 14 residues. V shed 2 bases and J shed 6 bases, with 10 bases lying between them. From germline, CDR1 is SGHDN and CDR2 FVKESK.

The J gene is TRBJ1-4, the V gene TRBV4-1; D gene ambiguous. Per germline, CDR1 MGHRA and CDR2 YSYEKL. V was pared by 1 base and J by 8 bases, with 8 bases between. The CDR3 length is 13 residues. CDR3 nucleotides: TGCGCCAGCAGCCAAGCTCTCGGGGAAAAACTGTTTTTT. Amino acid sequence: CASSQALGEKLFF.

CDR3 nucleotides: TGTGCCAGTAGTACCCTGGCTAGCGGGAGTCACTACGAGCAGTACTTC. This translates into CASSTLASGSHYEQYF. V and J are TRBV19 and TRBJ2-7; 10 bases match TRBD2. Germline CDR1 LNHDA, CDR2 SQIVND (reference sequence). With V trimmed by 4 bases and J by 3 bases, 9 bases remained unmatched. This CDR3 is built from 16 residues.

This clone has a single count. The chain employs TRBV2 and TRBJ2-1, with 8 positions matching TRBD1. The CDR3 length is 14 residues. V was pared by 7 bases and J by 2 bases, with 4 bases of the junction left unmatched. Germline CDR1 and CDR2: SNHLY and FYNNEI. This CDR3 reads CASKEGQAYNEQFF. The CDR3 coding sequence is TGTGCCAGCAAAGAGGGACAGGCCTACAATGAGCAGTTCTTC.

The chain couples TRBV27 to TRBJ1-2, with TRBD1 identical over 7 bases. The CDR3 spans 15 residues. The germline V gene has CDR1 MNHEY and CDR2 SMNVEV (reference sequence). V shed 7 bases and J 7 bases; nucleotides not matched to a gene: 15. The CDR3 region has the DNA TGTGCCAGCACCACATACAGGGGCGGGGTGTTTGGCTACACCTTC. Translated: CASTTYRGGVFGYTF.

The chain couples TRBV7-9 to TRBJ2-3, with 8 bases aligning to TRBD2. Germline CDR1 SEHNR, CDR2 FQNEAQ (reference sequence). The CDR3 contains 15 residues. Unmatched junction bases numbered 7, after V lost 5 bases and J lost 3 bases. CDR3 DNA: TGTGCCAGCAGCGTCGGGAGGGGGAAAACAGATACGCAGTATTTT. Translated, it gives CASSVGRGKTDTQYF.

CDR3 DNA: TGTGCCTGGGGGTCGAGTGACAATGAGCAGTTCTTC. It encodes CAWGSSDNEQFF. V is TRBV30 and J is TRBJ2-1; D gene unclear. Per the germline V gene, CDR1 is GTSNPN and CDR2 is SVGIG (reference sequence). The CDR3 covers 12 residues. V was clipped by 5 bases and J by 5 bases, with 10 bases between them.

The chain uses TRBV6-5 and TRBJ2-1; weak D call: TRBD1 (6 bases). CDR3 length equals 13 residues. Between the trimmed V and J ends, which lost 6 bases and 1 base, there was a span of 7 bases. In germline, CDR1 is MNHEY, CDR2 SVGAGI. The DNA of the CDR3 is TGTGCCAGCAGGGACAGTTCCTACAATGAGCAGTTCTTC. Its translation: CASRDSSYNEQFF.

Regarding this clone: This same CDR3 is encoded by further DNA sequences in the sample. CDR3 sequence reads: CASSPGQGAYEQYF. Here the CDR3 DNA reads TGTGCCAGCAGCCCGGGACAGGGGGCTTACGAGCAGTACTTC. The rearrangement uses TRBV7-9 and TRBJ2-7, with 12 positions matching TRBD1. Germline loops: CDR1 SEHNR, CDR2 FQNEAQ (reference sequence). Unmatched junction bases numbered 3, after V lost 5 bases and J lost 4 bases. The CDR3 has 14 residues. The complete variable domain, with remaining parts taken from reference TRBV7-9 and TRBJ2-7, reads DTGVSQNPRHKITKRGQNVTFRCDPISEHNRLYWYRQTLGQGPEFLTYFQNEAQLEKSRLLSDRFSAERPKGSFSTLEIQRTEQGDSAMYLCASSPGQGAYEQYFGPGTRLTVT.

V is TRBV30 and J is TRBJ1-1; D not resolved. The germline V gene has CDR1 GTSNPN and CDR2 SVGIG (reference sequence). Trimming took 8 bases from V and 5 from J, leaving 15 bases between them. This CDR3 contains 12 residues. The CDR3 region is CAVNWAGTEAFF. The CDR3, as DNA: TGTGCCGTGAATTGGGCGGGAACTGAAGCTTTCTTT. Variable domain in full (rest from reference TRBV30 and TRBJ1-1): SQTIHQWPATLVQPVGSPLSLECTVEGTSNPNLYWYRQAAGRGLQLLFYSVGIGQISSEVPQNLSASRPQDRQFILSSKKLLLSDSGFYLCAVNWAGTEAFFGQGTRLTVV.

This clone was seen a single time. The chain combines TRBV5-1 with TRBJ2-2; no reliable D call. Trimming pared 0 bases from V and 5 bases from J, leaving 8 bases between. The length of the CDR3 is 14 residues. Germline values: CDR1 SGHRS, CDR2 YFSETQ. Written as DNA, the CDR3 is TGCGCCAGCAGCTTGGTGAAGAGGACCGGGGAGCTGTTTTTT. Its protein product is CASSLVKRTGELFF.

The V and J genes are TRBV2 and TRBJ2-1; D ambiguous. CDR3 size: 12 residues. The germline V and J ends were trimmed by 4 bases and 4 bases, with 5 bases remaining between them. The V gene's germline CDR1 is SNHLY and CDR2 FYNNEI. CDR3: CASSGPYNEQFF. For the CDR3, the DNA is TGTGCCAGCAGTGGACCATACAATGAGCAGTTCTTC.

V gene TRBV7-2 combines with J gene TRBJ2-4; the D is unclear. The V end lost 3 bases, the J end lost 3 bases, and 18 bases lay between the germline ends. Germline values: CDR1 SGHTA, CDR2 FQGNSA. The CDR3 totals 17 residues. As DNA, the CDR3 is TGTGCCAGCAGCTTCGACGCAGGCGGTGGAGTCAAAAACATTCAGTACTTC. This gives the protein CASSFDAGGGVKNIQYF.

V usage is TRBV2 and J usage is TRBJ1-2; 8 bases map to TRBD1. This CDR3 spans 15 amino acids. V gave up 2 bases and J gave up 8 bases; unmatched junction bases: 10. Germline-derived CDR1 and CDR2 are SNHLY and FYNNEI. This chain's CDR3 is CASSERAGGAGGYTF. The CDR3 DNA sequence: TGTGCCAGCAGTGAAAGGGCAGGGGGCGCGGGCGGCTACACCTTC.

The chain has TRBV28 and TRBJ2-7, with a weak D call TRBD2 (6 bases). In germline, CDR1 is MDHEN, CDR2 SYDVKM. CDR3 length equals 13 residues. V lost 3 bases and J lost 5, with 11 bases in between. The CDR3 spells CASSFGGWNEQYF. CDR3 nucleotide sequence: TGTGCCAGCAGTTTCGGAGGGTGGAACGAGCAGTACTTC.

The V and J genes are TRBV10-3 and TRBJ2-1; no clear D gene. With 3 bases removed from V and 6 bases from J, the gap between germline ends came to 9 bases. The CDR3 runs to 13 residues. Germline CDR1 ENHRY, CDR2 SYGVKD. This CDR3 is CAISEGFSNEQFF. CDR3 in DNA: TGTGCCATCAGTGAAGGGTTTTCCAATGAGCAGTTCTTC.

The chain recombines TRBV20-1 with TRBJ2-7; D is ambiguous. Trimming took off 4 bases at V and 4 bases at J, with 8 bases between the two ends. Germline V gene data show CDR1 as DFQATT and CDR2 as SNEGSKA (reference sequence). This CDR3 comprises 11 residues. The CDR3 sequence: CSATNDYEQYF. The CDR3 nucleotides read TGCAGTGCTACCAACGATTACGAGCAGTACTTC.